This TCR beta chain was recovered during a study of technical replicates of blood from several donors (dated 2017 in TCRdb). Trimming takes 1 base off V and 4 bases off J; junction bases not matched to a gene: 11. The germline V gene supplies CDR1 SGHAT and CDR2 FQNNGV. The CDR3 has 17 amino acids, counting the end cysteine and phenylalanine. The entry retains the CDR3 DNA only, 51 bases that are in frame from base 1. As for this clone: No antigen is known for it. Base qualities are missing; no much larger clone stands one base away.

Receptors were amplified or captured by the immunoSEQ multiplex PCR assay. TCRdb's version of the immuneACCESS table is confined to in-frame rearrangements and falls short of the full clone set. An unresolved V gene accounts for under half of the shortfall where checked; the remainder is of unknown origin. Here the sample has under 95,000 clones; around 94% occur a single time. The ten largest clones represent 0.2% to 0.3% of the sample. The material sequenced was T cells isolated from PBMCs. The origin of this receptor is a human donor in good health. The receptor chain draws on TRBV11-2 and TRBJ1-2, and 8 bases in between align with TRBD1. CDR3 region: CASSLAGQGAPLYGYTF. The nucleotide sequence is given as TGTGCCAGCAGCTTAGCCGGACAGGGAGCACCCCTCTATGGCTACACCTTC.